The clone carrying this T cell receptor (beta chain) was detected only once. Its antigen is not identified. These data are taken from a study of blood T cells in healthy people across ages. The study, taken as a whole, reports: Naive T cell percentage by flow cytometry tracked strongly with beta diversity.

Per germline, CDR1 MDHEN and CDR2 SYDVKM. With 3 bases removed from V and 10 bases from J, the gap between germline ends came to 24 bases. This CDR3 contains 16 residues. A second PCR of about 7 to 11 cycles used a sample-barcoded 5' primer and a J-beta primer mix. TCRdb passed the 5' RACE reads through MiXCR, listing each CDR3 protein once. The repertoire has approximately 1.5 million distinct CDR3 sequences, under 55% of them found once; the top ten carry about 3.8%. This TCR came from a woman in her late teens or twenties in good health. V and J are TRBV28 and TRBJ1-1, with unresolved D. Specimen: blood. The CDR3 protein is CASSFSGRPIGSGAFF. CDR3 sequence (DNA): TGTGCCAGCAGTTTTAGTGGACGCCCGATAGGTTCTGGAGCTTTCTTT.